The 8 T cell receptor beta chains in this list originate from one sample, sequenced in a study of T cell repertoires in cytomegalovirus infection. TCRdb fed the reads into MiXCR, producing one record per CDR3 protein. The sample lists 200,000 to 300,000 distinct CDR3 sequences; 9% to 15% were seen once. Sample: PBMCs. These receptors came from a human donor in good health (CMV status not recorded). Some clones in this sample may be carry-over from other donors' samples.

This chain links TRBV5-4 with TRBJ2-7; no definite D call. The V end was cut by 4 bases, the J end by 7 bases, with 12 bases between. The V gene's germline CDR1 is SGHNT and CDR2 YYREEE (reference sequence). The CDR3 loop spans 12 amino acids. DNA for the CDR3: TGTGCCAGCAGCGCGAATAGTGGGGAGCAGTACTTC. This encodes CASSANSGEQYF.

This chain connects TRBV28 to TRBJ2-5; D unclear. The CDR3 spans 12 residues. From germline, CDR1 is MDHEN and CDR2 SYDVKM. Trimming cost V 6 bases and J 9 bases, with 14 bases left between them. The CDR3 DNA reads TGTGCCAGCAGATCTGGGCCCATGGCCCAGTACTTC. Residues: CASRSGPMAQYF. The full variable domain, completed using reference TRBV28 and TRBJ2-5, is DVKVTQSSRYLVKRTGEKVFLECVQDMDHENMFWYRQDPGLGLRLIYFSYDVKMKEKGDIPEGYSVSREKKERFSLILESASTNQTSMYLCASRSGPMAQYFGPGTRLLVL.

This clonotype occurred many times. The rearrangement uses TRBV7-8 and TRBJ1-2; D is uncertain. Germline CDR1 and CDR2: SGHVS and FQNEAQ. Trimming stripped 6 bases from V and 0 bases from J, with 11 bases between. This CDR3 has 14 amino acids. The chain's CDR3 is CASSRTISNYGYTF. The CDR3 coding sequence is TGTGCCAGCAGTCGGACGATTTCTAACTATGGCTACACCTTC.

This clonotype was seen only a few times. DNA of the CDR3: TGTGCCCCGAGCAGCGGCACACTCAATGAGCAGTTCTTC. Translated: CAPSSGTLNEQFF. The rearrangement uses TRBV19 and TRBJ2-1; D may be TRBD2 (5 bases). Trimming left V 11 bases short and J 6 bases short, with 17 bases between. This CDR3 spans 13 amino acids. CDR1 and CDR2 from the germline V gene are LNHDA and SQIVND (reference sequence).

This clonotype was counted ten times or more. The V gene is TRBV28, the J gene TRBJ1-1, with unresolved D. This CDR3 comprises 14 residues. CDR1 MDHEN and CDR2 SYDVKM come from the germline V gene. Trimming cost V 3 bases and J 1 base, with 9 bases left between them. DNA of the CDR3: TGTGCCAGCAGTTTGACGGTACAGAACACTGAAGCTTTCTTT. This translates into CASSLTVQNTEAFF.

As concerns this clonotype: One end of the junction varies from germline; a read error may be responsible. The J gene is TRBJ2-2, the V gene TRBV28, with D perhaps matching TRBD2 (6 bases). The CDR3 contains 15 residues. Germline CDR1 reads MDHEN; CDR2 reads SYDVKM. CDR3 sequence reads: CASSLGGAKTGELFF. CDR3 nucleotide sequence: TGTGCCAGCAGTTTGGGGGGAGCGAAAACCGGGGAGCTGTTTTTT.

This clonotype was recorded many times. This chain joins TRBV5-5 and TRBJ2-7, with 8 bases matching TRBD1. J lost 0 bases, V lost 1 base, and 3 bases had no gene match. CDR3 length: 15 residues. Germline V gene data show CDR1 as SGHKS and CDR2 as YYEKEE (reference sequence). For the CDR3, the DNA is TGTGCCAGCAGCTTGCGGGACAGGTCCTCCTACGAGCAGTACTTC. Translated, it gives CASSLRDRSSYEQYF.

As for this clonotype: It may be a read error: a sequence one base away is much more abundant. V is TRBV7-2 and J is TRBJ2-2; tentatively, D is TRBD2 (6 bases). Trimming took off 3 bases at V and 6 bases at J, with 14 bases between the two ends. The V gene's germline CDR1 is SGHTA and CDR2 FQGNSA. The CDR3 extends over 15 amino acids. For the CDR3, the DNA is TGTGCCAGCAGCTTGGTTAGCTGGAGGGCCGGGGAGCTGTTTTTT. The encoded protein is CASSLVSWRAGELFF.